This TCR beta chain stems from a study of blood T cell repertoires in COVID-19. Study-wide context: Acute-phase and convalescent COVID-19 samples originated in the United States, Italy and Spain.

The data were produced by immunoSEQ multiplex PCR, yet TCRdb's version contains in-frame clones alone and is incomplete. The table shows under 300,000 clones, with 80% to 90% occurring only once. Participants were aged about 18 to 90 years, lived in 25 or so US areas, and enrolled virtually. Germline CDR1 and CDR2: SGHTA and FQGNSA. The ends were cut back, 3 bases at V and 8 bases at J, with 10 bases in the middle. This CDR3 has 12 amino acids. The TCR was taken from a man aged 35-49 years who had recovered from COVID-19. Sequencing used PBMCs or T cells enriched from blood (not recorded which). The chain couples TRBV7-2 to TRBJ1-2; D gene uncertain. The CDR3 region has the DNA TGTGCCAGCAGCTTTGCCAACAGCGGCTACACCTTC. Protein product: CASSFANSGYTF.